A selection of T cell receptor beta chains follows, all from one sample in a study of blood T cells in healthy people across ages. Each CDR3 protein is one row after TCRdb ran MiXCR on the 5' RACE reads. The table records under 950,000 distinct CDR3 sequences, about 20% of them present only once. The specimen sequenced was blood. The receptors were sampled from a man aged 65-85 years in good health. Both conserved end residues are part of each CDR3. The D gene is left open where the match is weak. A row's size may be missing; if present it is once, few, many or a size class.

clone size	CDR3 length	V gene	D gene	J gene	CDR3 DNA	CDR3 protein
-	14	TRBV30	-	TRBJ1-2	TGTGCCTGGAGTTTCTGGGGGACGGGGGATGGCTACACCTTC	CAWSFWGTGDGYTF
-	16	TRBV6-1	-	TRBJ1-1	TGTGCCAGCAGGCCAGGGTCTTCGTGGTTGAGGACTGAAGCTTTCTTT	CASRPGSSWLRTEAFF
-	18	TRBV7-6	TRBD2	TRBJ2-1	TGTGCCAGCAGCTTCGGGGTTGTGCGGGAGGGAAAATACAATGAGCAGTTCTTC	CASSFGVVREGKYNEQFF
-	13	TRBV5-1	-	TRBJ2-1	TGCGCCAGCAGCTTGTGGGAACCCAATGAGCAGTTCTTC	CASSLWEPNEQFF
-	15	TRBV5-1	TRBD1	TRBJ2-1	TGCGCCAGCAGTTCACAGGGACAGGGTAGTAATGAGCAGTTCTTC	CASSSQGQGSNEQFF
many	13	TRBV29-1	-	TRBJ2-6	TGCAGCGTTGAGATCTCTGGGGCCAACGTCCTGACTTTC	CSVEISGANVLTF
-	15	TRBV28	-	TRBJ1-6	TGTGCCAGCAGTTCGGCAGTGGGAGATAATTCACCCCTCCACTTT	CASSSAVGDNSPLHF
few	14	TRBV4-2	-	TRBJ2-3	TGTGCCAGCAGCCAGAGACTTGGCACAGATACGCAGTATTTT	CASSQRLGTDTQYF
-	14	TRBV7-9	TRBD1	TRBJ2-5	TGTGCCAGCAGCAGCAGACAGGGAAAAGAGACCCAGTACTTC	CASSSRQGKETQYF
-	14	TRBV3-1	-	TRBJ2-5	TGTGCCAGCAGCCAATGGGAGGACCAAGAGACCCAGTACTTC	CASSQWEDQETQYF
-	14	TRBV5-1	-	TRBJ2-5	TGCGCCAGCAGCCGACAGCTGGTGGGGGAGACCCAGTACTTC	CASSRQLVGETQYF
few	15	TRBV6-5	TRBD2	TRBJ2-3	TGTGCCAGCAGTACCGGACTAGCGGGGATTGATACGCAGTATTTT	CASSTGLAGIDTQYF
few	15	TRBV20-1	-	TRBJ2-1	TGCAGTGCTAGGGAAGGTAGCGGATGGAATCGGGAGCAGTTCTTC	CSAREGSGWNREQFF
few	12	TRBV20-1	-	TRBJ1-4	TGCAGTGGACGGACGGGAAATGAAAAACTGTTTTTT	CSGRTGNEKLFF
many	16	TRBV5-1	TRBD1	TRBJ1-4	TGCGCCAGCAGCTCCCCCGGGACAGGGGGCAGTGAAAAACTGTTTTTT	CASSSPGTGGSEKLFF
few	16	TRBV11-2	TRBD2	TRBJ2-1	TGTGCCAGCAGGCACCAACGGACTAGCGGGGCCCTTGGTTATTTCTTC	CASRHQRTSGALGYFF
-	16	TRBV9	-	TRBJ2-3	TGTGCCAACAGCGTCGGGACAACGACCAGCGCAGATACGCAGTATTTT	CANSVGTTTSADTQYF
-	15	TRBV10-3	TRBD2	TRBJ2-1	TGTGCCATCAGCGCTACTAGCGGGACCATCAATGAGCAGTTCTTC	CAISATSGTINEQFF
few	14	TRBV5-1	-	TRBJ1-4	TGCGCCAGCAGCTTACCGAGCCCAGATGAAAAACTGTTTTTT	CASSLPSPDEKLFF
few	14	TRBV5-5	-	TRBJ1-4	TGTGCCAGCAGCTCCCCGGAATCGAATGAAAAACTGTTTTTT	CASSSPESNEKLFF
-	13	TRBV19	TRBD1	TRBJ1-2	TGTGCCAGTAGTACAGGACAGGACTATGGCTACACCTTC	CASSTGQDYGYTF
-	8	TRBV29-1	-	TRBJ2-5	TGCAGCGTTGACAGGGGCAACTTC	CSVDRGNF
-	15	TRBV7-9	-	TRBJ1-4	TGTGCCAGCAGCAGAGGGGAAACTGCAGATGAAAAACTGTTTTTT	CASSRGETADEKLFF
-	12	TRBV7-6	TRBD1	TRBJ1-2	TGTGCCGCCTCAGGGGGGGCGCATGGCTACACCTTC	CAASGGAHGYTF
few	14	TRBV15	TRBD1	TRBJ2-1	TGTGCCACCAGCAGAGATCTCACAGGGGGAAGTATGTTCTTC	CATSRDLTGGSMFF
-	14	TRBV4-2	-	TRBJ2-5	TGTGCCAGCAGCCAAGATGTCAGTGGGGAGACCCAGTACTTC	CASSQDVSGETQYF
many	15	TRBV5-1	-	TRBJ2-6	TGCGCCAGCAGCTTCAGGGGTTCTGGGGCCAACGTCCTGACTTTC	CASSFRGSGANVLTF
-	12	TRBV7-8	-	TRBJ1-2	TGTGCCAGCAGCACTAGCAGGGGACGCTACACCTTC	CASSTSRGRYTF
-	15	TRBV20-1	-	TRBJ1-2	TGCAGTGCTAGAGATCGACGCAGTCTTAACTATGGCTACACCTTC	CSARDRRSLNYGYTF
many	15	TRBV18	TRBD2	TRBJ2-3	TGTGCCAGCTCACCACTTGGGAGGGAGGAAGATACGCAGTATTTT	CASSPLGREEDTQYF
-	19	TRBV4-1	-	TRBJ2-7	TGCGCCAGCAGCCAAGAAAGCGGTCTGGGGCGGGGGCCCTTCTACGAGCAGTACTTC	CASSQESGLGRGPFYEQYF
few	14	TRBV14	-	TRBJ1-1	TGTGCCAGCAGCCAAGTACTGGAGGGGACTGAAGCTTTCTTT	CASSQVLEGTEAFF
few	14	TRBV18	-	TRBJ2-3	TGTGCCAGCTCACCACCAGGGATCGCAGATACGCAGTATTTT	CASSPPGIADTQYF
-	14	TRBV5-1	-	TRBJ2-7	TGCGCCAGCAGCTTGGCCTCGCAGTCCTACGAGCAGTACTTC	CASSLASQSYEQYF
few	13	TRBV30	-	TRBJ2-3	TGCGCCTGGAACGTGGACATCACAGATACGCAGTATTTT	CAWNVDITDTQYF
few	16	TRBV7-2	-	TRBJ2-5	TGTGCCAGCAGCTTAGTTCCCAGGAGTACCCAAGAGACCCAGTACTTC	CASSLVPRSTQETQYF
-	15	TRBV5-1	-	TRBJ2-5	TGCGCCAGCAGCTCCCTGGGGGGGCGGCAAGAGACCCAGTACTTC	CASSSLGGRQETQYF
-	14	TRBV20-1	TRBD2	TRBJ2-1	TGCAGTGTCACTCTTCCGGGGGGCTACAATGAGCAGTTCTTC	CSVTLPGGYNEQFF
-	13	TRBV21-1	-	TRBJ1-2	TGTGCCAGCAGCCCCGGAGGACATTCTGGCTACACCTTC	CASSPGGHSGYTF
many	13	TRBV12-3/TRBV12-4	-	TRBJ2-1	TGTGCCAGCAGACCGGAAGAAGGACTATTCAGTTTCTTC	CASRPEEGLFSFF
-	15	TRBV6-6	TRBD1	TRBJ1-2	TGTGCCAGCAGTTACCTCCGACAGGGGGACTATGGCTACACCTTC	CASSYLRQGDYGYTF
-	15	TRBV2	TRBD1	TRBJ1-6	TGTGCCAGCAGTGAAGACGGACAGGGGATTTCACCCCTCCACTTT	CASSEDGQGISPLHF
-	17	TRBV12-3/TRBV12-4	-	TRBJ1-5	TGTGCCAGCAGTTTGAGGCGGATCCTGGGGGTTGGTCAGCCCCAGCATTTT	CASSLRRILGVGQPQHF
few	13	TRBV18	TRBD1	TRBJ2-5	TGTGCCAGCTCAGTACAGGGGGGAGAGATCCAGTACTTC	CASSVQGGEIQYF
few	13	TRBV4-2	TRBD1	TRBJ2-3	TGTGCCAGCAGCCAAGATTTGGGGGACAGACGGGTATTT	CASSQDLGDRRVF
-	16	TRBV29-1	TRBD1	TRBJ1-4	TGCAGCGTCTATTGGGCAACAGGGGGCATTAATGAAAAACTGTTTTTT	CSVYWATGGINEKLFF
-	15	TRBV4-1	TRBD1	TRBJ1-5	TGCGCCAGCAGTCACCCGGGACAGGGTAATCAGCCCCAGCATTTT	CASSHPGQGNQPQHF
-	13	TRBV20-1	-	TRBJ1-5	TGCAGTGCTAGAGAACGGGGCACCCAGCCCCAGCATTTT	CSARERGTQPQHF
few	15	TRBV18	TRBD1	TRBJ1-6	TGTGCCAGCTCACCAGACAGGGCGGATAGTTCACCCCTCCACTTT	CASSPDRADSSPLHF
-	13	TRBV29-1	TRBD2	TRBJ2-1	TGCAGCGCCGACGGCCTAGCGGACAATGAGCAGTTCTTC	CSADGLADNEQFF
few	14	TRBV7-8	TRBD2	TRBJ2-5	TGTGCCAGCAGCCCGGGGACTATCCAAGAGACCCAGTACTTC	CASSPGTIQETQYF
-	16	TRBV12-3/TRBV12-4	TRBD1	TRBJ2-1	TGTGCCAGCAGTCCTCAGGGACAGAGCTCCTACAATGAGCAGTTCTTC	CASSPQGQSSYNEQFF
-	15	TRBV20-1	-	TRBJ2-2	TGCAGTGCTAGAGTTTGGAAGTCGAGTACCGGGGAGCTGTTTTTT	CSARVWKSSTGELFF
-	17	TRBV15	TRBD2	TRBJ2-3	TGTGCCACCAGCAGAGGCGTTAGCGGGCCGAGGGTGGATACGCAGTATTTT	CATSRGVSGPRVDTQYF
few	15	TRBV7-2	-	TRBJ1-2	TGTGCCAGCACCATTAGGGGGGGAGCTAACTATGGCTACACCTTC	CASTIRGGANYGYTF
few	14	TRBV29-1	TRBD2	TRBJ2-1	TGCAGCGACGGCCCCCGGACCGGGAGGAATGAGCAGTTCTTC	CSDGPRTGRNEQFF
-	13	TRBV20-1	-	TRBJ1-1	TGCAGTGCCAAGCATGTCGTGAACACTGAAGCTTTCTTT	CSAKHVVNTEAFF
many	17	TRBV14	-	TRBJ2-1	TGTGCCAGCAGCCCTCTTCCAGGGGAGATCTCCTACAATGAGCAGTTCTTC	CASSPLPGEISYNEQFF
-	15	TRBV24-1	-	TRBJ1-2	TGTGCCACCAGCGGGGGGGTCAGAGATAACTATGGCTACACCTTC	CATSGGVRDNYGYTF
-	17	TRBV20-1	TRBD2	TRBJ2-3	TGCAGTGCTAGAGATCCCGGGGGTAGCGGGAGGGGAGATACGCAGTATTTT	CSARDPGGSGRGDTQYF